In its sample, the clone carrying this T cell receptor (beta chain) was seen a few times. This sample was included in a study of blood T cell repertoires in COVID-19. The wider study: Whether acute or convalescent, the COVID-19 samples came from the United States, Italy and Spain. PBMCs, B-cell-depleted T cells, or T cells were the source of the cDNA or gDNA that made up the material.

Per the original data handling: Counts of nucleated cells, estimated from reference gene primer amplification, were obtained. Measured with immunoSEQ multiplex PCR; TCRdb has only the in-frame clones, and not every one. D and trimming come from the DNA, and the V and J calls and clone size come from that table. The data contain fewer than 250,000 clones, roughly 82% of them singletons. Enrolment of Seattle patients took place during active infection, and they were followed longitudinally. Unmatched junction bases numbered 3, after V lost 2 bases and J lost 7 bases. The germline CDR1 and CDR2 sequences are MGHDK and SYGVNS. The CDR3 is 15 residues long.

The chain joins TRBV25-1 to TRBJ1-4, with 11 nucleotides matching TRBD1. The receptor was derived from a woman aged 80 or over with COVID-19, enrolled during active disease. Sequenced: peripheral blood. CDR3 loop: CASSERTGGGEKLFF. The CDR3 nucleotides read TGTGCCAGCAGTGAACGGACAGGGGGCGGTGAAAAACTGTTTTTT.